This TCR beta chain was recorded in a study of blood T cell repertoires in COVID-19. Background on the study: Nucleic acid was either cDNA or gDNA, and it came from T cells, B-cell-depleted T cells, or PBMCs.

The CDR3 loop spans 17 amino acids. V lost 0 bases, J lost 4 bases, and 18 bases lay in between. Germline V gene sequence: CDR1 ENHRY, CDR2 SYGVKD. The sample holds a few counts of this clone. Source study methods: For nucleated cells, counts were estimated from reference gene primer amplification. Sequenced by immunoSEQ multiplex PCR; TCRdb stores in-frame clones only, minus some. V and J calls and clone size are those listed in that table; D and trimming were worked out from the DNA. The table includes 130,000 or so clones, 80% to 85% detected once. The sequenced sample consisted of PBMCs or T cells enriched from blood (not recorded which). The chain is built from TRBV10-3 and TRBJ1-2; D gene ambiguous. The receptor comes from a man aged 30 to 45 who had recovered from COVID-19. For the CDR3, the DNA is TGTGCCATCAGTGAGTCTCAGGCCGGCGGGGTGGGCTATGGCTACACCTTC. The encoded protein is CAISESQAGGVGYGYTF.